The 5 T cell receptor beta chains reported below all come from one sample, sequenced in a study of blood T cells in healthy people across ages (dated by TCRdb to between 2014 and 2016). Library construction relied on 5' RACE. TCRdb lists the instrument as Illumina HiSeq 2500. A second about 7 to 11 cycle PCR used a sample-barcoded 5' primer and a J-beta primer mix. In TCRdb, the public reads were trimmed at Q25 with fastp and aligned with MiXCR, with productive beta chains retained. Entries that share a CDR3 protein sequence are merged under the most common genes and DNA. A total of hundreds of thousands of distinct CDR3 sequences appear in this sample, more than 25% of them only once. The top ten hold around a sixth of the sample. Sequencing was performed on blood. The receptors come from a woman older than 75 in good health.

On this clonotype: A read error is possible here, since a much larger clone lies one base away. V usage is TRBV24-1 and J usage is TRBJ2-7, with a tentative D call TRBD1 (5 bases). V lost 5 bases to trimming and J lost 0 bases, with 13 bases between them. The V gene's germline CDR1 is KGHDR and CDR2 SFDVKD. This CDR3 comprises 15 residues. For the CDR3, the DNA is TGTGCCACCAGTGGTGCTAGGGGATCCTCCTACGAGCAGTACTTC. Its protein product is CATSGARGSSYEQYF.

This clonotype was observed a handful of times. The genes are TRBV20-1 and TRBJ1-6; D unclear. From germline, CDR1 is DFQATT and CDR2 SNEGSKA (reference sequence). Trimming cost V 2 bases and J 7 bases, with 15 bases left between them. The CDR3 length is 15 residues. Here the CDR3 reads CSARSSTIGNSPLHF. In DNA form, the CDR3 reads TGCAGTGCTAGAAGCTCCACCATCGGGAATTCACCCCTCCACTTT.

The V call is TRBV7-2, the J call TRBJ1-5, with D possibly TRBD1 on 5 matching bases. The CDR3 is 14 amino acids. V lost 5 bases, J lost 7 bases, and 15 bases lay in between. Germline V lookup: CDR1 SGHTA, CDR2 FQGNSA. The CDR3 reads CASSPGLGGQPQHF. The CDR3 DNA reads TGTGCCAGCAGCCCGGGACTTGGGGGGCAGCCCCAGCATTTT.

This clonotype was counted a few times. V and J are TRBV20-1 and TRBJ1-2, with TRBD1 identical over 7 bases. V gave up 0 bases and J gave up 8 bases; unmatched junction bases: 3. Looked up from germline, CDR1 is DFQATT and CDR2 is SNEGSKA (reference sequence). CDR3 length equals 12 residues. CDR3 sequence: CSAREGQSGYTF. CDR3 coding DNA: TGCAGTGCTAGAGAGGGACAGTCGGGCTACACCTTC.

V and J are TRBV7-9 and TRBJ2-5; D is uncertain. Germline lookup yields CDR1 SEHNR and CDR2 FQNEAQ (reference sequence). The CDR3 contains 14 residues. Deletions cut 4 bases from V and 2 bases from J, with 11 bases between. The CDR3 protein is CASSSRLMQETQYF. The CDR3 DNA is TGTGCCAGCAGCTCCCGACTGATGCAAGAGACCCAGTACTTC.